The sample holds many counts of the clone carrying this T cell receptor beta chain. No antigen is known for it. iRepertoire HTBI primers and Arm-PCR of CDR3 regions built TCR beta libraries. Methods used by the authors: From all samples, identification returned 14 TRBJ and 60 to 80 TRBV segments. Each CDR3 protein is one row after TCRdb ran MiXCR on the multiplex PCR reads. These V and J calls rely on TCRdb rather than the paper's analysis. The sample gives 450,000 to 650,000 distinct CDR3 sequences, 15% to 20% of which show up once; around a quarter is in the top ten. The data belong to a study of regulatory T cells in long-lasting Graves disease. Study-level points and caveats: It was in persistent disease that TRBV28, TRBJ1-2 and TRBJ2-5 were favored.

Time point meaning: newly diagnosed GD, antithyroid drugs for less than 3 months. From PBMCs, RNA was extracted and then used to make the TCR library. Germline V gives CDR1 SGHNT, CDR2 YENEEA. CDR3 length equals 18 residues. V lost 0 bases and J lost 8; bases outside the gene matches: 8. The data also belong to a second study, concerning T cells in Graves' hyperthyroidism and ophthalmopathy. Per that study: First-round RT-PCR targeting the TCR CDR3 was performed with the HTBI primer set. Median prediction lead before ophthalmopathy onset was 6.5 months with the model.

The sequence came from a woman aged 35-60 years with Graves disease. J is TRBJ2-1 and V is TRBV11-3; 15 bases are a match to TRBD2. Sequenced material: peripheral blood mononuclear cells (PBMCs), taken at new diagnosis, from a patient treated with antithyroid drugs. The CDR3 here is CASSLDILGTSGGYEQFF. The CDR3, as DNA: TGTGCCAGCAGCTTAGATATACTAGGGACTAGCGGGGGGTATGAGCAGTTCTTC. The whole variable domain, filled in from reference TRBV11-3 and TRBJ2-1, reads EAGVVQSPRYKIIEKKQPVAFWCNPISGHNTLYWYLQNLGQGPELLIRYENEEAVDDSQLPKDRFSAERLKGVDSTLKIQPAELGDSAVYLCASSLDILGTSGGYEQFFGPGTRLTVL.